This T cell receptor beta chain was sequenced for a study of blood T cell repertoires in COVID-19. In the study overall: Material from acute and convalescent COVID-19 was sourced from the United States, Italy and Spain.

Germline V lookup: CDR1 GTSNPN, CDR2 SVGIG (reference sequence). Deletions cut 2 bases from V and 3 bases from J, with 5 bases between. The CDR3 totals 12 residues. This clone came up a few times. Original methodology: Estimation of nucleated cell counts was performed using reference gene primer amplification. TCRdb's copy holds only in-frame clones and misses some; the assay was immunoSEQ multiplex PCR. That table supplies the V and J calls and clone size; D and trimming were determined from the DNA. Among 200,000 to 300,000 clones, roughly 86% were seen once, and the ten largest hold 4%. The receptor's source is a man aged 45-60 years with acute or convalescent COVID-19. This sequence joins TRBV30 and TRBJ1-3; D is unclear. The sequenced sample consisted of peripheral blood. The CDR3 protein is CAWSLSGNTIYF. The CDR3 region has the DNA TGTGCCTGGAGTCTAAGTGGAAACACCATATATTTT.